This TCR beta chain was identified in a study of a mutant IDH1 vaccine in newly diagnosed glioma. Study information: Scheduled for weeks 1, 3, 5, 7, 11, 15, 19 and 23, eight vaccinations were given to patients. Treated patients had a mean age of approximately 40 years and a roughly 60% male, around 40% female split.

Time point: week 11, during vaccination. Vaccination comprised doses that each held 300 ug of mutant IDH1 20-mer peptide, plus topical imiquimod. The donor cohort comprised cases of new WHO grade 3 or 4 IDH1-mutant, ATRX-lost astrocytoma. As concerns this clone: Its antigen is not known.

V gave up 1 base and J gave up 5 bases, with 11 bases separating them. Germline V gives CDR1 LNHDA, CDR2 SQIVND (reference sequence). This CDR3 comprises 14 residues. The method was immunoSEQ multiplex PCR; TCRdb's version includes in-frame clones alone and lacks a portion of them. The data contain 55,000 to 65,000 clones, about four fifths of them seen just once; the ten biggest clones take up around 3.5%. Broader study findings: The vaccine induced immune responses, and these occurred in more than 80% of patients.

The J gene is TRBJ1-1, the V gene TRBV19, with a tentative D call TRBD1 (5 bases). Source: PBMCs, taken from a glioma patient whose treatment included an IDH1 peptide vaccine. This TCR derives from a man aged 25-45 years with glioma. The CDR3 reads CASSIVAGNTEAFF. CDR3 DNA: TGTGCCAGTAGTATAGTAGCAGGGAATACTGAAGCTTTCTTT.